This T cell receptor beta chain was profiled in a study of T cell repertoires in aging, cancer and after chemotherapy. The V segment lost 7 bases and the J segment 6 bases; nucleotides outside the gene matches: 6. Germline CDR1 and CDR2: SQVTM and ANQGSEA. This CDR3 spans 13 amino acids. Whole-study findings and limits: Immunological memory after chemotherapy cannot be judged from the repertoire data.

TRB rearrangements spanning V, D and J were amplified using mixed TRB-A/B primers. TCRdb analysed the multiplex PCR reads with MiXCR anew, one entry per CDR3 protein. Among 9,500 or so distinct CDR3 sequences listed, approximately 25% were seen once. The template was genomic DNA from peripheral blood, not RNA. This clonotype is labeled as medium-sized. Its target is unknown. The V and J genes are TRBV29-1 and TRBJ2-2, with 9 bases lining up with TRBD1. The TCR sequence derives from a human donor in good health. The sequenced sample was blood. Here the CDR3 reads CSAGDRAAGELFF. CDR3 nucleotides: TGCAGCGCAGGGGACAGGGCAGCCGGGGAGCTGTTTTTT.